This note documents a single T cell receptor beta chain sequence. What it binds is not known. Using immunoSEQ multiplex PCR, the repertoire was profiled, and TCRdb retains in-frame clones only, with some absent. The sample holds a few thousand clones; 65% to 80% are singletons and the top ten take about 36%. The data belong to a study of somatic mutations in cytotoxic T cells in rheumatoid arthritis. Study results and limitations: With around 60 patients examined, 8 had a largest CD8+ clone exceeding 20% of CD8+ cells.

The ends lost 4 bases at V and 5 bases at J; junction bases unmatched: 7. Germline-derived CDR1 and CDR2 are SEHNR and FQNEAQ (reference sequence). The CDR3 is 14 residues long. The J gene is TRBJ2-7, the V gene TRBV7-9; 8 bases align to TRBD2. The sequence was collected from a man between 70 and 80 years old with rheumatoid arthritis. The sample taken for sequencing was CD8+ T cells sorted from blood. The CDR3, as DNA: TGTGCCAGCAGCTATAGCGGGACACCGGACGAGCAGTACTTC. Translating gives CASSYSGTPDEQYF.